The 27 T cell receptor beta chains given below trace back to one sample, sequenced in a study of molecular identifiers for immune sequencing clone quantification. TCRdb re-called the PCR reads through MiXCR, storing one row per CDR3 protein. The sample shows around 480,000 distinct CDR3 sequences, 20% to 25% of them seen only once. Sequencing input: naive CD8+ T cells from blood, with Jurkat cell RNA spiked in. Documented subset: FACS-sorted CD8+CD4-CCR7+CD45RA+ naive T cells. All receptors derive from a human donor in good health. Some libraries in this study had Jurkat cell RNA spiked in.

As for this clonotype: This may arise from a read error, as a much more abundant clone is one base away. V and J are TRBV27 and TRBJ2-3; 8 bases are a match to TRBD2. There are 15 residues in the CDR3. The V and J ends lost 6 bases and 2 bases, in that order; junction bases with no gene match: 7. Germline CDR1 is MNHEY and CDR2 is SMNVEV (reference sequence). CDR3 nucleotide sequence: TGTGCCAGCAGACTCGGACTAGCTGCCACAGATACGCAGTATTTT. Translation: CASRLGLAATDTQYF.

This chain uses TRBV5-3 with TRBJ2-1; 13 bases line up with TRBD2. TRBV5-3 counts as an open reading frame of uncertain function. The V and J ends lost 8 bases and 8 bases, in that order; junction bases with no gene match: 19. CDR3 length equals 18 residues. This chain's CDR3 is CASSGRLAGGPILDEQFF. The CDR3, as DNA: TGTGCCAGCAGCGGACGACTAGCGGGGGGTCCCATATTAGATGAGCAGTTCTTC.

This chain uses TRBV7-6 with TRBJ2-2; D is possibly TRBD2 (6 bases). The CDR3 is 16 residues long. Germline CDR1 SGHVS, CDR2 FNYEAQ. Trimming took 4 bases from V and 4 from J, leaving 16 bases between them. CDR3 loop: CASSYPLVGGTGELFF. The CDR3 nucleotides read TGTGCCAGCAGCTACCCCCTTGTGGGGGGCACCGGGGAGCTGTTTTTT.

This clonotype was seen only a few times. The chain uses TRBV4-3 and TRBJ2-1; the D call may be TRBD1 or TRBD2 (5 bases each). Germline V CDR1 and CDR2: LGHNA, YSLEER. The V and J ends lost 1 base and 8 bases respectively, with 9 bases between them. This CDR3 is built from 13 residues. This CDR3 is CASSQARGYEQFF. For the CDR3, the DNA is TGCGCCAGCAGCCAAGCGAGGGGATATGAGCAGTTCTTC.

This clonotype was detected many times. The chain recombines TRBV2 with TRBJ2-2; D call uncertain. The length of the CDR3 is 16 residues. V was clipped by 1 base and J by 2 bases, with 11 bases between them. Germline assignment: CDR1 SNHLY and CDR2 FYNNEI. The CDR3 DNA is TGTGCCAGCAGTGAAGAGCCCTGGAAAAACACCGGGGAGCTGTTTTTT. Translation gives CASSEEPWKNTGELFF.

This clonotype was counted many times. The genes are TRBV29-1 and TRBJ2-3; 11 positions match TRBD2. The germline gives CDR1 SQVTM, CDR2 ANQGSEA. The length of the CDR3 is 14 residues. V dropped 7 bases and J dropped 0; count of bases not matched to a gene: 3. The CDR3 nucleotides read TGCAGCGCGTGGACTAGCGGGAGCACAGATACGCAGTATTTT. This encodes CSAWTSGSTDTQYF.

The chain joins TRBV7-9 to TRBJ2-7, with D possibly matching TRBD1 (6 bases). Trimming pared 5 bases from V and 4 bases from J, leaving 18 bases between. The CDR3 is made up of 15 amino acids. CDR1 SEHNR and CDR2 FQNEAQ come from the germline V gene (reference sequence). CDR3 residues: CASSPGQSPWYEQYF. The CDR3 DNA reads TGTGCCAGCAGCCCGGGACAATCGCCTTGGTACGAGCAGTACTTC.

This clonotype occurred a few times. V usage is TRBV11-2 and J usage is TRBJ2-1; D is perhaps TRBD1 (5 bases). V gave up 5 bases and J gave up 8 bases, with 13 bases separating them. The CDR3 extends over 13 amino acids. CDR1 and CDR2 (germline): SGHAT, FQNNGV. Here the CDR3 reads CASSITIGDEQFF. CDR3 coding DNA: TGTGCCAGCAGCATCACAATAGGGGATGAGCAGTTCTTC.

The chain carries TRBV12-3 or TRBV12-4 and TRBJ2-2; D is perhaps TRBD2 (6 bases). The V and J ends lost 10 bases and 1 base respectively, with 13 bases between them. This CDR3 region has 14 residues. CDR3 residues: CANRRGMNTGELFF. CDR3 DNA: TGTGCCAACCGGAGGGGAATGAACACCGGGGAGCTGTTTTTT.

This clonotype was detected only a few times. The chain uses TRBV24-1 and TRBJ2-3; 10 positions match TRBD2. Germline assignment: CDR1 KGHDR and CDR2 SFDVKD. With V trimmed by 3 bases and J by 3 bases, 8 bases remained unmatched. The CDR3 has 17 amino acids. The CDR3 protein is CATSDPFSGGTTDTQYF. Written as DNA, the CDR3 is TGTGCCACCAGTGATCCCTTTAGCGGGGGGACTACAGATACGCAGTATTTT.

This clonotype was observed a few times. V usage is TRBV7-9 and J usage is TRBJ2-3; D tentatively fits TRBD1 or TRBD2 (5 bases each). V was pared by 5 bases and J by 6 bases, with 27 bases between. This CDR3 has 18 amino acids. Looked up from germline, CDR1 is SEHNR and CDR2 is FQNEAQ (reference sequence). This CDR3 is CASSPPPGLGKRDDTQYF. DNA of the CDR3: TGTGCCAGCAGCCCCCCCCCCGGCCTGGGGAAAAGGGACGATACGCAGTATTTT. The whole variable domain, filled in from reference TRBV7-9 and TRBJ2-3, reads DTGVSQNPRHKITKRGQNVTFRCDPISEHNRLYWYRQTLGQGPEFLTYFQNEAQLEKSRLLSDRFSAERPKGSFSTLEIQRTEQGDSAMYLCASSPPPGLGKRDDTQYFGPGTRLTVL.

This clonotype was counted ten times or more. The chain recombines TRBV10-3 with TRBJ2-7; TRBD1 might be the D (6 bases). The CDR3 has 17 amino acids. V lost 0 bases, J lost 0 bases, and 15 bases lay in between. CDR1 and CDR2 (germline): ENHRY, SYGVKD. The CDR3 sequence is CAISESSSGDNSYEQYF. The CDR3 nucleotides are TGTGCCATCAGTGAGTCGTCGTCAGGGGATAACTCCTACGAGCAGTACTTC.

This clonotype was seen a handful of times. V is TRBV27 and J is TRBJ1-3; no definite D call. V was pared by 4 bases and J by 0 bases, with 10 bases between. Germline CDR1 MNHEY, CDR2 SMNVEV (reference sequence). The CDR3 contains 15 residues. The CDR3: CASSSTSYSGNTIYF. The CDR3 bases are TGTGCCAGCAGTTCCACATCATACTCTGGAAACACCATATATTTT.

This clonotype came up a few times. The chain combines TRBV4-3 with TRBJ2-3, with D possibly matching TRBD2 (6 bases). This CDR3 comprises 15 residues. V dropped 4 bases and J dropped 4 bases, with 15 bases sitting between them. Germline CDR1 reads LGHNA; CDR2 reads YSLEER. The CDR3 region has the DNA TGCGCCAGCAGCCCATCTCTCGGCGGGGCAGATACGCAGTATTTT. The encoded protein is CASSPSLGGADTQYF.

In its sample, this clonotype was seen many times. V and J are TRBV28 and TRBJ1-2; 9 nucleotides agree with TRBD1. CDR1 is MDHEN and CDR2 is SYDVKM in the germline V gene. This CDR3 region has 14 residues. Trimming took 2 bases from V and 5 from J; bases not matched to a gene: 3. This chain's CDR3 is CASSLRGQGYGYTF. DNA for the CDR3: TGTGCCAGCAGTTTAAGAGGACAGGGGTATGGCTACACCTTC.

Details on this clonotype: At one of its ends the junction is not consistent with the germline gene, which may arise from a read error. The V gene is TRBV4-3, the J gene TRBJ1-6; 8 positions match TRBD1. In germline, CDR1 is LGHNA, CDR2 YSLEER. The CDR3 length is 17 residues. CDR3: CASSQEVRTGPNSPPHF. CDR3 coding DNA: TGCGCCAGCAGCCAAGAAGTTCGGACAGGGCCTAATTCACCCCCCCACTTT.

Comments on this clonotype: This may be a read error, as it is one base from a much larger clone. The chain carries TRBV29-1 and TRBJ1-1; no firm D call. V was trimmed by 2 bases and J by 1 base, leaving 11 bases between them. CDR1 SQVTM and CDR2 ANQGSEA come from the germline V gene. This CDR3 is 14 amino acids long. The CDR3 DNA reads TGCAGCGTTGAACCAACAGACGGGAACACTGAAGCTTTCTTT. It codes for CSVEPTDGNTEAFF. The full variable domain, with the rest looked up from reference TRBV29-1 and TRBJ1-1, is SAVISQKPSRDICQRGTSLTIQCQVDSQVTMMFWYRQQPGQSLTLIATANQGSEATYESGFVIDKFPISRPNLTFSTLTVSNMSPEDSSIYLCSVEPTDGNTEAFFGQGTRLTVV.

The rearrangement links TRBV5-1 to TRBJ2-7; 7 bases line up with TRBD2. Germline loops: CDR1 SGHRS, CDR2 YFSETQ. Unmatched junction bases numbered 15, after V lost 3 bases and J lost 6 bases. The CDR3 loop spans 16 amino acids. The CDR3 spells CASSSMAGEPLSEQYF. The CDR3 bases are TGCGCCAGCAGCTCGATGGCGGGAGAACCACTTAGCGAGCAGTACTTC. Combining the CDR3 with reference TRBV5-1 and TRBJ2-7 gives the whole variable domain KAGVTQTPRYLIKTRGQQVTLSCSPISGHRSVSWYQQTPGQGLQFLFEYFSETQRNKGNFPGRFSGRQFSNSRSEMNVSTLELGDSALYLCASSSMAGEPLSEQYFGPGTRLTVT.

This clonotype was recorded a few times. Germline is not matched at one junction end, which may reflect a read error. V gene TRBV27 combines with J gene TRBJ2-2; TRBD2 matches at 7 bases. Germline CDR1 is MNHEY and CDR2 is SMNVEV (reference sequence). The CDR3 consists of 11 residues. CDR3 coding DNA: TGTGCCAGCAGCGGAAGCGGGGAGCCGTTTTTT. Its protein product is CASSGSGEPFF.

This chain uses TRBV2 with TRBJ2-7; 9 nucleotides align to TRBD1. V trimming: 6 bases; J trimming: 6 bases; junction bases outside the gene matches: 12. The CDR3 sequence is 15 residues long. The germline gives CDR1 SNHLY, CDR2 FYNNEI. Here the CDR3 DNA reads TGTGCCAGCAGGCCGTCCGGGACAGGGTTCGGCGAGCAGTACTTC. Translated: CASRPSGTGFGEQYF. The variable domain in full, completed from reference TRBV2 and TRBJ2-7, reads EPEVTQTPSHQVTQMGQEVILRCVPISNHLYFYWYRQILGQKVEFLVSFYNNEISEKSEIFDDQFSVERPDGSNFTLKIRSTKLEDSAMYFCASRPSGTGFGEQYFGPGTRLTVT.

This clonotype was seen ten or more times. V usage is TRBV6-1 and J usage is TRBJ1-5; D is undetermined. This CDR3 is built from 13 residues. Germline loops: CDR1 MNHNS, CDR2 SASEGT. Trimming cost V 7 bases and J 3 bases, with 10 bases left between them. The CDR3 loop is CASIVSYNQPQHF. CDR3 coding DNA: TGTGCCAGCATAGTGAGCTACAATCAGCCCCAGCATTTT.

This clonotype was seen at least ten times. A read error may account for a junction end that differs from germline. The V and J genes are TRBV6-2 or TRBV6-3 and TRBJ2-3; TRBD2 matches at 12 bases. This CDR3 has 18 amino acids. Germline V gene data show CDR1 as MNHEY and CDR2 as SVGEGT. CDR3 sequence (DNA): TGTGCCAGCAGTAACTCCCTTCTGACTAGCGGGAGTACAGATACGCAGTATTTT. Its translation is CASSNSLLTSGSTDTQYF.

This clonotype was detected a few times. The gene calls are TRBV6-2 or TRBV6-3 and TRBJ2-7, with D possibly being TRBD2 (5 bases). CDR1 is MNHEY, CDR2 SVGEGT, per germline. The V gene lost 2 bases and the J gene lost 9 bases, with 8 bases spanning the gap. The CDR3 length is 11 residues. The CDR3 spells CASSYGLGQYF. CDR3 coding DNA: TGTGCCAGCAGTTACGGACTTGGGCAGTACTTC.

This clonotype turned up a few times. The chain has TRBV20-1 and TRBJ1-1, with 9 bases identical to TRBD1. Trimming at V came to 1 base and at J to 1 base, leaving 7 bases not matched to a gene. Germline assignment: CDR1 DFQATT and CDR2 SNEGSKA (reference sequence). The CDR3 is made up of 16 amino acids. For the CDR3, the DNA is TGCAGTGCTAGAGCCCTCGGGACAGGGAGGAACACTGAAGCTTTCTTT. It encodes CSARALGTGRNTEAFF.

The rearrangement uses TRBV28 and TRBJ1-1, with 9 bases identical to TRBD1. The trim removed 3 bases at V and 4 bases at J, leaving 9 bases unmatched. In germline, CDR1 is MDHEN, CDR2 SYDVKM. CDR3 length: 16 residues. CDR3 loop: CASSFDRGASGTEAFF. CDR3 DNA sequence: TGTGCCAGCAGTTTCGACAGGGGGGCGAGTGGCACTGAAGCTTTCTTT. The full variable domain, with the rest looked up from reference TRBV28 and TRBJ1-1, is DVKVTQSSRYLVKRTGEKVFLECVQDMDHENMFWYRQDPGLGLRLIYFSYDVKMKEKGDIPEGYSVSREKKERFSLILESASTNQTSMYLCASSFDRGASGTEAFFGQGTRLTVV.

In the case of this clonotype: A much bigger clone sits one base away, suggesting this may be a read error. The gene calls are TRBV7-9 and TRBJ1-1, with D hard to call. The germline V and J ends were trimmed by 0 bases and 6 bases, with 11 bases remaining between them. Germline assignment: CDR1 SEHNR and CDR2 FQNEAQ (reference sequence). This CDR3 is 14 amino acids long. The chain's CDR3 is CASSLAATAPEAFF. CDR3 in DNA: TGTGCCAGCAGCTTAGCGGCCACAGCTCCTGAAGCTTTCTTT. Filled out from reference TRBV7-9 and TRBJ1-1, the complete variable domain reads DTGVSQNPRHKITKRGQNVTFRCDPISEHNRLYWYRQTLGQGPEFLTYFQNEAQLEKSRLLSDRFSAERPKGSFSTLEIQRTEQGDSAMYLCASSLAATAPEAFFGQGTRLTVV.

This clonotype was picked up many times. The chain employs TRBV29-1 and TRBJ1-4; 10 nucleotides agree with TRBD1. This CDR3 has 13 residues. The ends lost 6 bases at V and 7 bases at J; junction bases unmatched: 5. CDR1 and CDR2 (germline): SQVTM, ANQGSEA. The CDR3 DNA is TGCAGCGTCGGGACAGGGGAAAGTGAAAAACTGTTTTTT. This codes for CSVGTGESEKLFF.